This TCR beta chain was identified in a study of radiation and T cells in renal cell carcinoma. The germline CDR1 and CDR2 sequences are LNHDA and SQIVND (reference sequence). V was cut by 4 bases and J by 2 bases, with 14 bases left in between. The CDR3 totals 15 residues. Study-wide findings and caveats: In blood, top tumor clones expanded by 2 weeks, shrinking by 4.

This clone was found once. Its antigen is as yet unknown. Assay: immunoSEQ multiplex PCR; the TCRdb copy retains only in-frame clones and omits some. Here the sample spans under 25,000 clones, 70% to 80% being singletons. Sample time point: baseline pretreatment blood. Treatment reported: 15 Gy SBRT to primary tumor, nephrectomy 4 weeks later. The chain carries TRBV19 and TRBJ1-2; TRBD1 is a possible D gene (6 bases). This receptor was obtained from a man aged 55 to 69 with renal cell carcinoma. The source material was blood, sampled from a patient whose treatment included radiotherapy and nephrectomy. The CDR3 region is CASSTYRVENYGYTF. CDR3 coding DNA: TGTGCCAGTAGTACCTACAGGGTAGAAAACTATGGCTACACCTTC.